The 22 T cell receptor beta chains listed next were all sequenced from one sample in a study of PD-1 blockade in classical Hodgkin lymphoma. Data came from immunoSEQ multiplex PCR; TCRdb stores just in-frame clones and leaves some out. The data show around 70,000 clones, around 75% seen once. In every patient, relapse followed autologous stem cell transplantation, while exposure to brentuximab vedotin differed. Material: peripheral blood mononuclear cells (PBMCs), obtained before the second cycle of nivolumab. These receptors came from a human donor with classical Hodgkin lymphoma.

V gene TRBV20-1 combines with J gene TRBJ1-1; D unresolved. Per the germline V gene, CDR1 is DFQATT and CDR2 is SNEGSKA (reference sequence). The CDR3 spans 11 residues. V lost 4 bases and J lost 3, with 6 bases in between. The chain's CDR3 is CSAKADTEAFF. As DNA, the CDR3 is TGCAGTGCTAAAGCGGACACTGAAGCTTTCTTT.

Of note for this clone: The junction and the germline gene differ at one end; a read error may be behind it. The J gene is TRBJ1-1, the V gene TRBV5-3; perhaps TRBD1 as D (6 bases). TRBV5-3 belongs to the ORF category, with a function that is uncertain. This CDR3 comprises 14 residues. CDR3 amino acids: CASSSGQLNTEAFF. CDR3 DNA: TGTGCCAGCAGCTCCGGACAGCTGAACACTGAAGCTTTCTTT.

The genes are TRBV15 and TRBJ1-3; D possibly corresponds to TRBD1 (6 bases). V was pared by 0 bases and J by 5 bases, with 8 bases between. Germline V gene data show CDR1 as LNHNV and CDR2 as YYDKDF (reference sequence). This CDR3 contains 14 residues. CDR3 amino acids: CATSRDGQRNTIYF. CDR3 nucleotide sequence: TGTGCCACCAGCAGAGATGGACAGAGAAACACCATATATTTT.

The CDR3 region is CASSVGRGEKNIQYF. Here the CDR3 DNA reads TGTGCCAGCAGCGTAGGAAGGGGGGAAAAGAACATTCAGTACTTC. The V and J genes are TRBV9 and TRBJ2-4, with D possibly called TRBD1 or TRBD2 (6 bases each). Germline V gene lookup returns CDR1 SGDLS and CDR2 YYNGEE. V lost 0 bases, J lost 7 bases, and 14 bases lay in between. This CDR3 has 15 residues.

The V gene is TRBV29-1, the J gene TRBJ1-2; D unclear. This CDR3 contains 13 residues. With 2 bases removed from V and 1 base from J, the gap between germline ends came to 8 bases. Germline lookup yields CDR1 SQVTM and CDR2 ANQGSEA. CDR3 sequence reads: CSVEKDGNYGYTF. CDR3 coding DNA: TGCAGCGTTGAAAAGGACGGTAACTATGGCTACACCTTC.

This clone was found a few times. The chain employs TRBV9 and TRBJ2-5, with 10 positions matching TRBD2. V shed 4 bases, J shed 4 bases, and the junction held 7 bases outside the gene matches. Germline CDR1 SGDLS, CDR2 YYNGEE. The CDR3 totals 15 residues. CDR3 residues: CASSPELAGLETQYF. The CDR3 bases are TGTGCCAGCAGCCCTGAACTAGCGGGGCTAGAGACCCAGTACTTC.

The rearrangement links TRBV5-1 to TRBJ2-1; 12 nucleotides match TRBD1. CDR1 and CDR2 from the germline V gene are SGHRS and YFSETQ. With V trimmed by 7 bases and J by 8 bases, 1 base remained unmatched. The CDR3 length is 12 residues. The CDR3 DNA reads TGCGCCAGCGGGACAGGGGGCCATGAGCAGTTCTTC. Translating gives CASGTGGHEQFF.

The rearrangement uses TRBV2 and TRBJ2-5; possible D gene TRBD2, 6 bases. V was shortened by 7 bases and J by 0 bases, with 18 bases between the two germline ends. The CDR3 loop spans 16 amino acids. Germline V CDR1 and CDR2: SNHLY, FYNNEI. This CDR3 is CASIPSGGVYQETQYF. The CDR3 region has the DNA TGTGCCAGCATTCCCTCGGGCGGGGTGTACCAAGAGACCCAGTACTTC.

V is TRBV5-4 and J is TRBJ2-3; maybe TRBD2 (6 bases). CDR3 size: 16 residues. Germline CDR1 and CDR2: SGHNT and YYREEE (reference sequence). Trimming shortened V by 6 bases and J by 9 bases, and 26 bases separated the two germline ends. The CDR3 DNA reads TGTGCCAGCAACTCACGGCGGGGATCAACCCAAGGGACGCAGTATTTT. Its protein product is CASNSRRGSTQGTQYF.

The rearrangement uses TRBV15 and TRBJ2-1, with D perhaps being TRBD1 or TRBD2 (5 bases each). The CDR3 has 13 amino acids. With 7 bases removed from V and 7 bases from J, the gap between germline ends came to 14 bases. Germline values: CDR1 LNHNV, CDR2 YYDKDF (reference sequence). The CDR3 DNA sequence: TGTGCCACCAACCTGTTTGGGGGAAATGAGCAGTTCTTC. This encodes CATNLFGGNEQFF.

The gene calls are TRBV5-1 and TRBJ1-2; 8 bases agree with TRBD1. This CDR3 is 14 amino acids long. The V gene's germline CDR1 is SGHRS and CDR2 YFSETQ. Trimming took 4 bases from V and 6 from J; bases not matched to a gene: 8. The chain's CDR3 is CASSTPRGPNGYTF. The CDR3 coding sequence is TGCGCCAGCAGCACCCCCAGGGGGCCGAATGGCTACACCTTC.

The chain has TRBV19 and TRBJ2-1; no clear D. The germline V and J ends were trimmed by 4 bases and 9 bases, with 13 bases remaining between them. The CDR3 runs 13 residues. CDR1 LNHDA and CDR2 SQIVND come from the germline V gene (reference sequence). The CDR3 loop is CASSTTLSGEQFF. CDR3 bases: TGTGCCAGTAGTACGACTCTTTCGGGTGAGCAGTTCTTC.

V and J are TRBV7-3 and TRBJ2-2; TRBD2 is a possible D gene (5 bases). Germline loops: CDR1 SGHTA, CDR2 FQGTGA. This CDR3 has 13 residues. V gave up 5 bases and J gave up 7 bases, with 11 bases separating them. The CDR3 here is CASSPGTGGELFF. CDR3 sequence (DNA): TGTGCCAGCAGCCCGGGAACCGGCGGGGAGCTGTTTTTT.

With respect to this clone: Additional DNA sequences in this sample encode the identical CDR3. The chain couples TRBV5-1 to TRBJ1-4; 7 bases fit TRBD1. V was clipped by 2 bases and J by 0 bases; unmatched bases: 1. CDR1 is SGHRS and CDR2 is YFSETQ in the germline V gene. The CDR3 spans 15 residues. The CDR3 sequence: CASSLQGPTNEKLFF. The CDR3 region has the DNA TGCGCCAGCAGCTTACAGGGGCCAACTAATGAAAAACTGTTTTTT.

The CDR3 sequence is CASSQGVHEQFF. The DNA of the CDR3 is TGTGCCAGCAGCCAAGGGGTTCATGAGCAGTTCTTC. The chain couples TRBV11-3 to TRBJ2-1; possibly TRBD1 for D (5 bases). Germline V gene sequence: CDR1 SGHNT, CDR2 YENEEA. Deletions cut 5 bases from V and 8 bases from J, with 10 bases between. This CDR3 has 12 amino acids.

The V call is TRBV29-1, the J call TRBJ1-2, with D possibly TRBD1 on 5 matching bases. Between the trimmed V and J ends, which lost 7 bases and 8 bases, there was a span of 17 bases. Per the germline V gene, CDR1 is SQVTM and CDR2 is ANQGSEA. The CDR3 consists of 12 residues. This chain's CDR3 is CSAGRGDGGYTF. The CDR3 DNA follows: TGCAGCGCCGGACGGGGGGACGGCGGCTACACCTTC.

The CDR3 is CASSPLTGGISNQPQHF. The CDR3 bases are TGTGCCAGCAGCCCCCTTACAGGGGGAATTAGCAATCAGCCCCAGCATTTT. This chain links TRBV7-9 with TRBJ1-5; the match to TRBD1 covers 8 bases. Trimming removed 5 bases from V and 0 bases from J; junction bases left unmatched: 9. The CDR3 extends over 17 amino acids. The germline V gene encodes CDR1 SEHNR and CDR2 FQNEAQ (reference sequence).

The chain couples TRBV9 to TRBJ2-3, with D unresolved. V was trimmed by 0 bases and J by 1 base, leaving 6 bases between them. Germline V lookup: CDR1 SGDLS, CDR2 YYNGEE. This CDR3 has 14 residues. The chain's CDR3 is CASSVELGTDTQYF. The CDR3 nucleotides are TGTGCCAGCAGCGTAGAGCTGGGCACAGATACGCAGTATTTT.

V gene TRBV9 combines with J gene TRBJ2-5; 8 bases fit TRBD1. J lost 6 bases, V lost 3 bases, and 7 bases had no gene match. The CDR3 contains 14 residues. Looked up from germline, CDR1 is SGDLS and CDR2 is YYNGEE. The CDR3 region is CASSGSGGTKTQYF. CDR3 coding DNA: TGTGCCAGCAGCGGATCAGGGGGCACGAAGACCCAGTACTTC.

This sequence joins TRBV6-1 and TRBJ1-1, with D unresolved. The CDR3 totals 13 residues. CDR1 and CDR2 from the germline V gene are MNHNS and SASEGT. Trimming stripped 6 bases from V and 1 base from J, with 9 bases between. Here the CDR3 reads CASRWTENTEAFF. CDR3 nucleotides: TGTGCCAGCAGATGGACGGAGAACACTGAAGCTTTCTTT.

The V gene is TRBV28, the J gene TRBJ2-1; TRBD2 might be the D (6 bases). V gave up 2 bases and J gave up 2 bases, with 16 bases separating them. CDR1 is MDHEN, CDR2 SYDVKM, per germline. The CDR3 totals 17 residues. The CDR3 protein is CASSLGGWRPTYNEQFF. CDR3 bases: TGTGCCAGCAGTTTAGGAGGGTGGCGCCCCACCTACAATGAGCAGTTCTTC.

This rearrangement joins TRBV5-1 to TRBJ1-1; 7 nucleotides match TRBD1. The CDR3 totals 13 residues. Germline V CDR1 and CDR2: SGHRS, YFSETQ. V was clipped by 2 bases and J by 8 bases; unmatched bases: 6. CDR3 in amino acids: CASSLLQGEEAFF. CDR3 in DNA: TGCGCCAGCAGCTTACTGCAGGGGGAAGAAGCTTTCTTT.